The 11 T cell receptor beta chains presented below share a single source sample, sequenced in a study of blood T cell repertoires in COVID-19. Sequencing was performed with immunoSEQ multiplex PCR; in TCRdb, only in-frame clones are kept and a portion is missing. The sample has some 160,000 clones; around four fifths are singletons. Sequenced material: PBMCs or T cells enriched from blood (not recorded which). These receptors were obtained from a woman in her 50s who had recovered from COVID-19.

The V call is TRBV2, the J call TRBJ1-4, with D tentatively TRBD1 (6 bases). V gave up 5 bases and J gave up 5 bases, with 12 bases separating them. The CDR3 runs to 14 residues. The V gene's germline CDR1 is SNHLY and CDR2 FYNNEI. CDR3 in DNA: TGTGCCAGCAGTAGACCCCAGGGGAATGAAAAACTGTTTTTT. Its translation: CASSRPQGNEKLFF.

The V and J genes are TRBV6-1 and TRBJ1-1, with D unresolved. The CDR3 spans 11 residues. The germline V and J ends were trimmed by 2 bases and 9 bases, with 7 bases remaining between them. Germline V CDR1 and CDR2: MNHNS, SASEGT. CDR3 residues: CASSERYKAFF. CDR3 in DNA: TGTGCCAGCAGTGAACGGTATAAAGCTTTCTTT.

The CDR3 is CASSSGQIVGGYTF. The CDR3 DNA reads as TGTGCCAGTAGTTCAGGGCAGATTGTCGGTGGCTACACCTTC. The V and J genes are TRBV19 and TRBJ1-2, with TRBD1 as a possible D gene (5 bases). Germline CDR1 and CDR2: LNHDA and SQIVND (reference sequence). V lost 5 bases and J lost 7, with 17 bases in between. There are 14 residues in the CDR3.

The chain joins TRBV10-3 to TRBJ2-4; 7 bases match TRBD2. V lost 4 bases and J lost 3; bases outside the gene matches: 9. From germline, CDR1 is ENHRY and CDR2 SYGVKD. The CDR3 loop spans 16 amino acids. The chain's CDR3 is CAISGTSVRSKNIQYF. The CDR3 coding sequence is TGTGCCATCAGTGGAACTAGCGTTAGGAGCAAAAACATTCAGTACTTC.

The rearrangement uses TRBV7-9 and TRBJ2-1; D is undetermined. Germline assignment: CDR1 SEHNR and CDR2 FQNEAQ (reference sequence). V shed 6 bases and J shed 3 bases, with 12 bases lying between them. This CDR3 has 14 residues. The CDR3 loop reads CASRGPNSYNEQFF. The CDR3 nucleotides read TGTGCCAGCAGAGGCCCTAACAGCTACAATGAGCAGTTCTTC.

The rearrangement links TRBV11-3 to TRBJ2-5; D is perhaps TRBD2 (5 bases). The CDR3 is 14 amino acids. Germline V gene sequence: CDR1 SGHNT, CDR2 YENEEA. The ends were cut back, 5 bases at V and 2 bases at J, with 12 bases in the middle. CDR3 in DNA: TGTGCCAGCAGCCCCTCGTCGGGACAAGAGACCCAGTACTTC. Protein product: CASSPSSGQETQYF. Full variable domain (remainder filled in from reference TRBV11-3 and TRBJ2-5): EAGVVQSPRYKIIEKKQPVAFWCNPISGHNTLYWYLQNLGQGPELLIRYENEEAVDDSQLPKDRFSAERLKGVDSTLKIQPAELGDSAVYLCASSPSSGQETQYFGPGTRLLVL.

This clone showed up just once. The genes are TRBV25-1 and TRBJ2-1, with a weak D call TRBD2 (5 bases). V shed 7 bases and J shed 4 bases, with 5 bases lying between them. Germline V gene lookup returns CDR1 MGHDK and CDR2 SYGVNS. CDR3 length: 11 amino acids. Here the CDR3 reads CASTGYNEQFF. The DNA for the CDR3 is TGTGCCAGCACGGGGTACAATGAGCAGTTCTTC.

The chain uses TRBV7-9 and TRBJ2-2; a possible D gene is TRBD1 (5 bases). This CDR3 is 16 amino acids long. The germline gives CDR1 SEHNR, CDR2 FQNEAQ (reference sequence). V lost 3 bases, J lost 0 bases, and 11 bases lay in between. The CDR3 DNA reads TGTGCCAGCAGCTTGCGCAGGGTATCGAACACCGGGGAGCTGTTTTTT. Translated: CASSLRRVSNTGELFF.

The V call is TRBV28, the J call TRBJ2-2; TRBD1 might be the D (5 bases). Trimming shortened V by 8 bases and J by 0 bases, and 13 bases separated the two germline ends. The length of the CDR3 is 15 residues. The germline CDR1 and CDR2 sequences are MDHEN and SYDVKM. Here the CDR3 reads CASGASPPNTGELFF. CDR3 DNA: TGTGCCAGCGGGGCGAGCCCGCCGAACACCGGGGAGCTGTTTTTT.

This chain joins TRBV11-2 and TRBJ2-7; a possible D gene is TRBD1 (6 bases). The length of the CDR3 is 16 residues. The V gene lost 4 bases and the J gene lost 0 bases, with 16 bases spanning the gap. Germline V CDR1 and CDR2: SGHAT, FQNNGV. CDR3 sequence reads: CASSYEQGTNSYEQYF. CDR3 sequence (DNA): TGTGCCAGCAGCTACGAGCAGGGGACCAACTCCTACGAGCAGTACTTC.

The J gene is TRBJ2-6, the V gene TRBV3-1 (or the pseudogene TRBV3-2); 7 bases agree with TRBD2. The CDR3 spans 16 residues. Germline V gives CDR1 LGHDT, CDR2 YNNKEL (reference sequence). Trimming removed 4 bases from V and 3 bases from J; junction bases left unmatched: 6. The CDR3 loop reads CASSRRWTSGANVLTF. The CDR3 bases are TGTGCCAGCAGCCGGCGCTGGACTAGTGGGGCCAACGTCCTGACTTTC.